The entry that follows covers one T cell receptor (beta chain) sequence. CDR1 is WSHSY, CDR2 SAAADI, per germline. The CDR3 sequence is 14 residues long. Trimming left V 10 bases short and J 2 bases short, with 12 bases between. This specimen comes from a study of control samples from healthy donors and cancer patients. This table comes from immunoSEQ multiplex PCR, and its TCRdb copy is limited to in-frame clones, with some not included. The repertoire consists of approximately 130,000 clones, with 70% to 90% occurring once and the leading ten covering 30% to 50%. The genes are TRBV10-2 and TRBJ2-6; D not resolved. Sequenced material: blood. The source is a man in his fifties or sixties in good health. The CDR3 reads CATQTETGANVLTF. CDR3 nucleotides: TGCGCCACCCAGACGGAAACTGGGGCCAACGTCCTGACTTTC.